A selection of T cell receptor beta chains follows, all from one sample in a study of persistence of HIV-infected CD4 T cells. The table came from immunoSEQ multiplex PCR; TCRdb's copy has only in-frame clones and leaves some out. The sample lists about 21,000 clones, more than 75% occurring once. These receptors are not linked to any known antigen. Source: CD4+ T cells sorted from PBMCs after roughly 18-hour stimulation, taken from a patient who received antiretroviral therapy. These TCRs come from an adult man with HIV who was CMV-seropositive. Both conserved end residues are part of each CDR3. A D gene is named only where the DNA matches it firmly. Clone sizes are given selectively: once, few, many, or a class where the clone is expanded.

TRBJ2-2	.	TRBD1	TRBV18	TGTGCCAGCTGGCCAGGACAGGGGGCCGGGGAGCTGTTTTTT	CASWPGQGAGELFF
TRBJ1-5	.	.	TRBV2	TGTGCCAGCAGGCGGGTCAATCAGCCCCAGCATTTT	CASRRVNQPQHF
TRBJ2-3	.	TRBD2	TRBV10-3	TGTGCCATCAGTGAATCCAGCGGGGGGGCAACAGATACGCAGTATTTT	CAISESSGGATDTQYF
TRBJ2-3	.	TRBD2	TRBV2	TGTGCCAGCAGTCGGGGGGGGAGGCCAGATACGCAGTATTTT	CASSRGGRPDTQYF
TRBJ2-2	.	.	TRBV29-1	TGCAGCGGTCGGGGAAACACCGGGGAGCTGTTTTTT	CSGRGNTGELFF
TRBJ1-1	.	.	TRBV2	TGTGCCAGCAGTCCAGGGGCAGTGAACACTGAAGCTTTCTTT	CASSPGAVNTEAFF
TRBJ1-3	.	.	TRBV20-1	TGCAGTGCTAGAGTTGGAGACACCATATATTTT	CSARVGDTIYF
TRBJ1-1	few	.	TRBV11-2	TGTGCCAGCAGCTTAGAAGGTTCTCGGAGTAGAGGGAACACTGAAGCTTTCTTT	CASSLEGSRSRGNTEAFF
TRBJ2-3	.	TRBD2	TRBV28	TGTGCCAGCAAGGCGGGGGGAGGATGGGATACGCAGTATTTT	CASKAGGGWDTQYF
TRBJ2-3	.	TRBD2	TRBV7-3	TGTGCCAGCAGCTTAACTAGCGGGGGGCCCCCCGCGAGTACGCAGTATTTT	CASSLTSGGPPASTQYF
TRBJ1-2	few	TRBD1	TRBV5-1	TGCGCCAGCAGCTCCGGGACAGCCAACTATGGCTACACCTTC	CASSSGTANYGYTF
TRBJ1-2	.	.	TRBV18	TGTGCCAGCTCACCTCCCGGGACACCTAGCAACTATGGCTACACCTTC	CASSPPGTPSNYGYTF
TRBJ1-1	.	.	TRBV18	TGTGCCAGCTCACCAGGGGCGACGAACACTGAAGCTTTCTTT	CASSPGATNTEAFF
TRBJ1-2	.	.	TRBV5-1	TGCGCCAGCAGCTTCTCCCCTGGTGATGGCTACACCTTC	CASSFSPGDGYTF
TRBJ2-3	.	.	TRBV6-1	TGTGCCAGCAGTGAAGCTTCAGGTCTGGTCGATACGCAGTATTTT	CASSEASGLVDTQYF
TRBJ1-1	.	.	TRBV20-1	TGCAGTGCTAGCGGGGGGCGCGGAGCTTTCTTT	CSASGGRGAFF
TRBJ1-2	.	.	TRBV6-5	TGTGCCAGCAGTTATGCGGGGGGGACCTATGGCTACACCTTC	CASSYAGGTYGYTF
TRBJ2-7	.	.	TRBV3-1/TRBV3-2	TGTGCCAGCAGCCAAGGAATGCAGCGCGAGCAGTACTTC	CASSQGMQREQYF
TRBJ2-3	.	TRBD2	TRBV7-9	TGTGCCAGCAGCTTAGCTAGCGGGGGAGAAGATACGCAGTATTTT	CASSLASGGEDTQYF
TRBJ2-2	.	.	TRBV19	TGTGCCAGTAGTGGGGTCGGGACTTTCACCGGGGAGCTGTTTTTT	CASSGVGTFTGELFF
TRBJ2-3	.	TRBD2	TRBV7-9	TGTGCCAGCAGCTTAGGGGCTAGCGGGAGTCGCACAGATACGCAGTATTTT	CASSLGASGSRTDTQYF
TRBJ1-6	.	TRBD1	TRBV27	TGCGCCAGCAGTTTTAGTCCGGGACAGTCATCTTCACCCCTCCACTTT	CASSFSPGQSSSPLHF
TRBJ2-1	.	.	TRBV6-5	TGTGCCAGCAGTTACATGCAGGGAATCGGGGGTGAGCAGTTCTTC	CASSYMQGIGGEQFF
TRBJ2-7	.	TRBD1	TRBV18	TGTGCCAGCTCAGTTACAGGGGGCTACGAGCAGTACTTC	CASSVTGGYEQYF
TRBJ1-4	few	TRBD1	TRBV5-1	TGCGCCAGCTCCACGGGCGGGACAGGGGAGGAAAAACTGTTTTTT	CASSTGGTGEEKLFF
TRBJ2-3	.	TRBD2	TRBV19	TGTGCCAGTAGTTCACACCTCGGGGGGGATACGCAGTATTTT	CASSSHLGGDTQYF
TRBJ2-2	.	TRBD1	TRBV6-5	TGTGCCAGCATGCCGGGACAGGGTATGACCGGGGAGCTGTTTTTT	CASMPGQGMTGELFF
TRBJ1-1	medium-sized	.	TRBV7-9	TGTGCCAGCACCGAGATGAACACTGAAGCTTTCTTT	CASTEMNTEAFF
TRBJ2-1	.	.	TRBV5-4	TGTGCCAGCAGCTTCGACGGGGGCCCGGGTGAGCAGTTCTTC	CASSFDGGPGEQFF
TRBJ1-2	.	.	TRBV5-8	TGTGCCAGCAGCTTGATGGACATAACCTATGGCTACACCTTC	CASSLMDITYGYTF
TRBJ2-1	.	.	TRBV24-1	TGTGCCACCAGTGATTCGGCATTCAGGGGCTACAATGAGCAGTTCTTC	CATSDSAFRGYNEQFF
TRBJ1-2	.	.	TRBV6-2/TRBV6-3	TGTGCCAGCAGTTACTCAACCGGAGGGTTTACCTTC	CASSYSTGGFTF
TRBJ1-2	few	.	TRBV19	TGTGCCAGTAGTCGGCCAGCTATCGACGGAAATGGCTACACCTTC	CASSRPAIDGNGYTF
TRBJ2-2	.	.	TRBV5-6	TGTGCCAGCAGCTTTTTTATTGCAGGGATGGGCACCGGGGAGCTGTTTTTT	CASSFFIAGMGTGELFF
TRBJ1-1	.	.	TRBV2	TGTGCCAGCACCGGGACTACCTCTAACACTGAAGCTTTCTTT	CASTGTTSNTEAFF
TRBJ2-7	.	TRBD1	TRBV5-1	TGCGCCAGCAGCTTGGGGGCAAGGGACAGCTACGAGCAGTACTTC	CASSLGARDSYEQYF
TRBJ1-1	.	TRBD1	TRBV18	TGTGCCAGCTCACCACTAGGACAGGTCGAAGCTTTCTTT	CASSPLGQVEAFF
TRBJ2-2	few	.	TRBV7-3	TGTGCCAGCAGCTCCACCGGGGAGCTGTTTTTT	CASSSTGELFF
TRBJ1-4	.	.	TRBV6-5	TGTGCCAGCAGCCTTAGCCCGGGGGCAAATGAAAAACTGTTTTTT	CASSLSPGANEKLFF
TRBJ1-1	.	.	TRBV13	TGTGCCAGCAGGGGAGAGGGGTCGAACACTGAAGCTTTCTTT	CASRGEGSNTEAFF
TRBJ2-1	.	TRBD2	TRBV25-1	TGTGCCAGCAGTGAATTGGGGACGACTAGCGGGGGGAATAATGAGCAGTTCTTC	CASSELGTTSGGNNEQFF
TRBJ1-1	few	.	TRBV28	TGTGCCAGCAGTTTAAGGGGTGGCACTGAAGCTTTCTTT	CASSLRGGTEAFF
TRBJ2-4	.	.	TRBV2	TGTGCCAGCAGAGTAGGCGGAAACATTCAGTACTTC	CASRVGGNIQYF
TRBJ1-6	few	TRBD1	TRBV5-5	TGTGCCAGCGGGGACAGGGGTAATTCACCCCTCCACTTT	CASGDRGNSPLHF
TRBJ2-6	.	.	TRBV9	TGTGCCAGCAGCGTCGACGGAGGCGCCGGGGCCAACGTCCTGACTTTC	CASSVDGGAGANVLTF
TRBJ2-5	.	.	TRBV12-3/TRBV12-4	TGTGCCAGCAGTTCTAGGGTCGAGACCCAGTACTTC	CASSSRVETQYF
TRBJ2-7	once	TRBD1	TRBV19	TGTGCCAGTAGTACTAAGACAGGGAACGAGCAGTACTTC	CASSTKTGNEQYF
TRBJ1-3	.	.	TRBV10-3	TGTGCCATCAGTGAAACTCTTGAAGGGGGGCGGTTGAGCATATATTTT	CAISETLEGGRLSIYF
TRBJ1-1	.	TRBD1	TRBV27	TGTGCCAGCACCCGGACAGGAGGGAACACTGAAGCTTTCTTT	CASTRTGGNTEAFF
TRBJ1-1	.	TRBD1	TRBV24-1	TGTGCCACCAGGGGACAGGGAACTGAAGCTTTCTTT	CATRGQGTEAFF
TRBJ1-2	medium-sized	.	TRBV5-1	TGCGCCAGCAGTACAGATAACTATGGCTACACCTTC	CASSTDNYGYTF
TRBJ2-2	few	.	TRBV6-1	TGTGCCAGCAGTGAAGAATGGGGGGGCCACGGGGAGCTGTTTTTT	CASSEEWGGHGELFF
TRBJ1-2	.	TRBD1	TRBV28	TGTGCCAGCAGGGACAGGAACTATGGCTACACCTTC	CASRDRNYGYTF
TRBJ1-1	.	.	TRBV5-1	TGCGCCAGCAGCTTGGGAGAGGGTACCTTTGGTGCTTTCTTT	CASSLGEGTFGAFF
TRBJ1-5	.	.	TRBV7-2	TGTGCCAGCAGCTTAAAAGGGTATAGCCAGCCCCAGCATTTT	CASSLKGYSQPQHF
TRBJ1-2	.	TRBD1	TRBV3-1/TRBV3-2	TGTGCCAGCAGCCAAGGGGACAGAGGAGGCTACACCTTC	CASSQGDRGGYTF
TRBJ2-4	.	.	TRBV6-6	TGTGCCAGCAACCAAGAAGGGTCGAGCATTCAGTACTTC	CASNQEGSSIQYF
TRBJ1-3	.	TRBD1	TRBV10-3	TGTGCCATCAGTAGGTCGCAGTCAGGGGGAACTGGAAACACCATATATTTT	CAISRSQSGGTGNTIYF
TRBJ2-4	.	.	TRBV7-9	TGTGCCAGCACCCGTGGAGCCCAAGGAATTCAGTACTTC	CASTRGAQGIQYF